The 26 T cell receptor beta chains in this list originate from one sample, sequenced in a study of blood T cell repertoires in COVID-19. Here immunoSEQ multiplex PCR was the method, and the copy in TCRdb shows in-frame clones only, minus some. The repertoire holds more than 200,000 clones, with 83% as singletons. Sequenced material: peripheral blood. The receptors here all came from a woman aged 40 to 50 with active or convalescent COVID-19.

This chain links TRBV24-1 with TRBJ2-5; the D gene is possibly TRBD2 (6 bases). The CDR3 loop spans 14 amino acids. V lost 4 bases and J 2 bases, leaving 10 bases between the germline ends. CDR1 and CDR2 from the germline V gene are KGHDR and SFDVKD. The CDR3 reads CATSEREAQETQYF. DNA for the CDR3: TGTGCCACCAGTGAGAGGGAGGCGCAAGAGACCCAGTACTTC.

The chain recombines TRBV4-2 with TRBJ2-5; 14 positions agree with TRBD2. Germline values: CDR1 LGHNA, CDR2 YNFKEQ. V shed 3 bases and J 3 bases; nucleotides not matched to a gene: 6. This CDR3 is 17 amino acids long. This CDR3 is CASSQVPGLAGEETQYF. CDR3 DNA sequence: TGTGCCAGCAGCCAGGTCCCGGGACTAGCGGGAGAAGAGACCCAGTACTTC.

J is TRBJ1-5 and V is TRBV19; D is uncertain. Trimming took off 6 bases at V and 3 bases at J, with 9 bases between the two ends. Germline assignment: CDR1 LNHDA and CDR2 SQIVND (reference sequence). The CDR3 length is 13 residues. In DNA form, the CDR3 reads TGTGCCAGTAGACAAAACCTCAATCAGCCCCAGCATTTT. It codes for CASRQNLNQPQHF.

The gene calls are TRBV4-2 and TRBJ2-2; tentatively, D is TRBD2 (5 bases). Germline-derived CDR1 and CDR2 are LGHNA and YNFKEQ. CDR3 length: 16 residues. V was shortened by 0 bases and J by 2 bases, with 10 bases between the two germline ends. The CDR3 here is CASSQDTSINTGELFF. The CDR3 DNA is TGTGCCAGCAGCCAAGATACTAGTATCAACACCGGGGAGCTGTTTTTT.

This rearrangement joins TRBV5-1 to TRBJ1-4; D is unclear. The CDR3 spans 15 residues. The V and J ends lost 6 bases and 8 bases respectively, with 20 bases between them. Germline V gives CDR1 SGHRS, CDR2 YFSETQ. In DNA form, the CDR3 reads TGCGCCAGCACCCTGCGGTTGGGTTTAGACGAAAAACTGTTTTTT. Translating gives CASTLRLGLDEKLFF. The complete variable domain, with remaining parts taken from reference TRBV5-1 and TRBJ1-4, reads KAGVTQTPRYLIKTRGQQVTLSCSPISGHRSVSWYQQTPGQGLQFLFEYFSETQRNKGNFPGRFSGRQFSNSRSEMNVSTLELGDSALYLCASTLRLGLDEKLFFGSGTQLSVL.

The CDR3 DNA sequence: TGCGCCAGCAGCCAAGAACTGAGGTACACTGAAGCTTTCTTT. Its protein is CASSQELRYTEAFF. The J gene is TRBJ1-1, the V gene TRBV4-1; no firm D call. This CDR3 is built from 14 residues. The V end was cut by 0 bases, the J end by 3 bases, with 8 bases between. Germline V gene lookup returns CDR1 MGHRA and CDR2 YSYEKL.

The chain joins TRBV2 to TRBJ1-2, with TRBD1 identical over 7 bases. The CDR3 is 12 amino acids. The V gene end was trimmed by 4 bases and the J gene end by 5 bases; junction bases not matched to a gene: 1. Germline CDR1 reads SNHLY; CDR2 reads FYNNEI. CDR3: CASSGDSYGYTF. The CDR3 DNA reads TGTGCCAGCAGTGGGGACAGTTATGGCTACACCTTC.

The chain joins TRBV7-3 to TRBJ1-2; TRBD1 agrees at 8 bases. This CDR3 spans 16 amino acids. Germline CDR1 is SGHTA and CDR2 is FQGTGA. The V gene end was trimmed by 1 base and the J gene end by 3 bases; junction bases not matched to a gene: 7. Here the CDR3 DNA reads TGTGCCAGCAGCTTAAAACCAGGGGGCGAAGACTATGGCTACACCTTC. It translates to CASSLKPGGEDYGYTF.

In nucleotides, the CDR3 is TGTGCCAGCAGTGTGGACAGGGCGAACACCGGGGAGCTGTTTTTT. Protein sequence: CASSVDRANTGELFF. The chain links TRBV6-4 to TRBJ2-2, with 8 bases lining up with TRBD1. CDR1 and CDR2 (germline): MRHNA, SNTAGT. V shed 4 bases and J 0 bases; nucleotides not matched to a gene: 1. CDR3 length: 15 amino acids.

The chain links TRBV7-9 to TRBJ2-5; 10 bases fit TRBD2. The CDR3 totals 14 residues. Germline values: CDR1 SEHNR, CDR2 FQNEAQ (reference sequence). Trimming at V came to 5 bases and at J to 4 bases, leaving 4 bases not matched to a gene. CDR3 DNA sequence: TGTGCCAGCAGCCCGTGGACTAGCGGAGAGACCCAGTACTTC. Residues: CASSPWTSGETQYF.

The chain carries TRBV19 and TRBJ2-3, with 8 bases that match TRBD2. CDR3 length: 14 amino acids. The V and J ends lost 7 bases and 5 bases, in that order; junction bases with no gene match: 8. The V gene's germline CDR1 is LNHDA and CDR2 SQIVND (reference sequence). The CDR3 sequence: CASNREGQGDTQYF. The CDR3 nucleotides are TGTGCCAGTAACCGGGAGGGGCAGGGAGATACGCAGTATTTT.

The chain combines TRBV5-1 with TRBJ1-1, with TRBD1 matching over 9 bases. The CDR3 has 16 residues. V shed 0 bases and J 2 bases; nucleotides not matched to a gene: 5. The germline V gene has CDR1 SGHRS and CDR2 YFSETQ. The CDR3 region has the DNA TGCGCCAGCAGCTTGGTGACAGGGGGAGGAAACACTGAAGCTTTCTTT. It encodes CASSLVTGGGNTEAFF.

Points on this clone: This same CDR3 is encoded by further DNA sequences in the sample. The CDR3 spells CASSLWSSYNSPLHF. In DNA form, the CDR3 reads TGTGCCAGCAGTTTATGGAGCTCCTATAATTCACCCCTCCACTTT. The V and J genes are TRBV27 and TRBJ1-6; no clear D. Germline CDR1 MNHEY, CDR2 SMNVEV (reference sequence). The CDR3 sequence is 15 residues long. The V gene lost 1 base and the J gene lost 0 bases, with 4 bases spanning the gap.

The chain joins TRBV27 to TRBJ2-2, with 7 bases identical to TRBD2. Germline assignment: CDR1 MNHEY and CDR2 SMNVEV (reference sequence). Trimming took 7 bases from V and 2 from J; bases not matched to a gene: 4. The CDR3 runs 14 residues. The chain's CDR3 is CASIPGGNTGELFF. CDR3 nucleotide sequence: TGTGCCAGCATTCCGGGAGGTAACACCGGGGAGCTGTTTTTT.

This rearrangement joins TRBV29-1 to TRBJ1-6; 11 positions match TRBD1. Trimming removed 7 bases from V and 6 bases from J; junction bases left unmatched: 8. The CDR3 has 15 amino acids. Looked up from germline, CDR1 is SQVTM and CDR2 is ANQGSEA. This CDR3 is CSAKDRGLGNSPLHF. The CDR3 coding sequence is TGCAGCGCAAAGGACAGGGGGCTCGGTAATTCACCCCTCCACTTT.

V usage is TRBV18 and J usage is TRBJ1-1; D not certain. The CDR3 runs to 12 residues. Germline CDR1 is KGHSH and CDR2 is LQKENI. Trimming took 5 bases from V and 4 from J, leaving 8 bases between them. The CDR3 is CASSEFSTEAFF. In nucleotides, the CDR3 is TGTGCCAGCTCAGAGTTTAGCACTGAAGCTTTCTTT.

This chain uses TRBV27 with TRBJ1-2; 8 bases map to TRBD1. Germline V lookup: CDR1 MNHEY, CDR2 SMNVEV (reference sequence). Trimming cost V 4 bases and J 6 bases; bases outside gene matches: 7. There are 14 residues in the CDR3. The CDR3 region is CASSSADRVDGYTF. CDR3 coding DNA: TGTGCCAGCAGTTCGGCGGACAGGGTGGATGGCTACACCTTC.

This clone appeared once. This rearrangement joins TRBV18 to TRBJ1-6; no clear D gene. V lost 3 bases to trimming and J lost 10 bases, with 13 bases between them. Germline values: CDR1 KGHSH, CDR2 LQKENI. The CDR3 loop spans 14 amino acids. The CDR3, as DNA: TGTGCCAGCTCACCCGATACGGGTAGCTCACCCCTCCACTTT. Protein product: CASSPDTGSSPLHF.

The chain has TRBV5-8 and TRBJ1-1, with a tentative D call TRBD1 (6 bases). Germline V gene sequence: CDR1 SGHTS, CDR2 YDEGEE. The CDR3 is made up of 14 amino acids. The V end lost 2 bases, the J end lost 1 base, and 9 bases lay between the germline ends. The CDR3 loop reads CASSLQGSNTEAFF. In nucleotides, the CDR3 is TGTGCCAGCAGCTTACAGGGATCGAACACTGAAGCTTTCTTT.

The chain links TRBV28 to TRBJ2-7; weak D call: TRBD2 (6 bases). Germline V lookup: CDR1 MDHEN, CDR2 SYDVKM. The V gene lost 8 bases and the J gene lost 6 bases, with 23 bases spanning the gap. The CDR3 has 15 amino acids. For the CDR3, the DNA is TGTGCCAGCTTCGTCGGCGAGCAGGTGGGGGGCGAGCAGTACTTC. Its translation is CASFVGEQVGGEQYF.

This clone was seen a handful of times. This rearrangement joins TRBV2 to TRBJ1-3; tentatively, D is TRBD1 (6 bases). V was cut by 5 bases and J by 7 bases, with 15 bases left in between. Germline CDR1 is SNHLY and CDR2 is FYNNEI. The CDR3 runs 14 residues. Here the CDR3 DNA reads TGTGCCAGCAGTAACAGGGCCTCCGGGAACACCATATATTTT. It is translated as CASSNRASGNTIYF.

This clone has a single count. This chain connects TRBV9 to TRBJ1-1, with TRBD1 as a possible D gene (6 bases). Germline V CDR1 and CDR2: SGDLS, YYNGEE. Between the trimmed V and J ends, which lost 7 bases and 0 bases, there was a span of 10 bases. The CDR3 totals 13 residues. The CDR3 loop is CASGHRVNTEAFF. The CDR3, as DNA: TGTGCCAGCGGCCACAGGGTGAACACTGAAGCTTTCTTT.

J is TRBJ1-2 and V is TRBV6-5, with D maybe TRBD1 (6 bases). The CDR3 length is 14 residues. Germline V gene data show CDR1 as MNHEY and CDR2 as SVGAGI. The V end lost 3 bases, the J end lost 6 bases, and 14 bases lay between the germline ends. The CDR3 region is CASSYYREGNGYTF. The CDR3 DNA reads TGTGCCAGCAGTTATTACAGGGAGGGGAATGGCTACACCTTC.

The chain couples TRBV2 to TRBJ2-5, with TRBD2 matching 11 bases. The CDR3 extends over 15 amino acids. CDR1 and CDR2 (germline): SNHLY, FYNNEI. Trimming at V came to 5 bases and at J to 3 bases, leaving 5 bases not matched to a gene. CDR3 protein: CASSFQLAGEETQYF. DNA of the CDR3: TGTGCCAGCAGTTTTCAACTAGCGGGAGAAGAGACCCAGTACTTC.

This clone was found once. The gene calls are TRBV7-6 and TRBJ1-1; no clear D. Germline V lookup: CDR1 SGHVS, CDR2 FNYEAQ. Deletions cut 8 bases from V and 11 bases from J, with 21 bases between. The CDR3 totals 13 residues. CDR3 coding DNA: TGTGCCAGCGGAGAAGCAGCGCTCGATGGGGCTTTCTTT. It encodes CASGEAALDGAFF.

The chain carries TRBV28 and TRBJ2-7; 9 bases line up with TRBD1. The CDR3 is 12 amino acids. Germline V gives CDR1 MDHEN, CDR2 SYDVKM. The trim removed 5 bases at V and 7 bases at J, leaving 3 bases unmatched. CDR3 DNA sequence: TGTGCCAGCAGTCTGGGACAGGGTGAGCAGTACTTC. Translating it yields CASSLGQGEQYF.